The 10 T cell receptor beta chains listed next were all sequenced from one sample in a study of cytomegalovirus exposure and HLA in healthy donors. Primers: 60 Vbeta forward and 13 Jbeta reverse. The table came from immunoSEQ multiplex PCR; TCRdb's copy has only in-frame clones and leaves some out. The top ten clones hold about 5.7% of a sample with roughly 100,000 clones, 9.5% to 13% of them seen once. The source material was PBMCs. These receptors originate from a man aged 35-49 years in good health and CMV-seropositive.

The V and J genes are TRBV10-3 and TRBJ2-2, with TRBD1 identical over 9 bases. Germline V gene lookup returns CDR1 ENHRY and CDR2 SYGVKD. V dropped 3 bases and J dropped 7; count of bases not matched to a gene: 9. The CDR3 is 16 amino acids. For the CDR3, the DNA is TGTGCCATCAGTGACACCCCACAGGGGGCTTTCGGGGAGCTGTTTTTT. Protein sequence: CAISDTPQGAFGELFF.

The chain is built from TRBV29-1 and TRBJ1-1; no definite D call. CDR1 and CDR2 (germline): SQVTM, ANQGSEA. V was trimmed by 4 bases and J by 1 base, leaving 10 bases between them. The CDR3 sequence is 13 residues long. The CDR3 DNA sequence: TGCAGCGTTGCGGGAGGAACGAACACTGAAGCTTTCTTT. Protein product: CSVAGGTNTEAFF. Based on the CDR3 plus reference TRBV29-1 and TRBJ1-1, the full variable domain is SAVISQKPSRDICQRGTSLTIQCQVDSQVTMMFWYRQQPGQSLTLIATANQGSEATYESGFVIDKFPISRPNLTFSTLTVSNMSPEDSSIYLCSVAGGTNTEAFFGQGTRLTVV.

V is TRBV5-1 and J is TRBJ2-3; 9 nucleotides line up with TRBD1. Germline loops: CDR1 SGHRS, CDR2 YFSETQ. The CDR3 covers 15 residues. J gave up 4 bases and V 0 bases, and 3 bases lay outside the gene matches. This CDR3 reads CASSLGQGGPDTQYF. The CDR3 DNA reads as TGCGCCAGCAGCTTGGGACAGGGGGGCCCAGATACGCAGTATTTT.

Only a few counts were recorded for this clone. This sequence joins TRBV13 and TRBJ2-7; no clear D. The V gene's germline CDR1 is PRHDT and CDR2 FYEKMQ (reference sequence). Trimming pared 3 bases from V and 5 bases from J, leaving 5 bases between. The CDR3 has 11 residues. The CDR3 coding sequence is TGTGCCAGCAGCTTCCTACACGAGCAGTACTTC. It translates to CASSFLHEQYF.

The chain combines TRBV19 with TRBJ2-3; the D gene is possibly TRBD2 (6 bases). This CDR3 has 14 amino acids. V was pared by 5 bases and J by 4 bases, with 13 bases between. Germline-derived CDR1 and CDR2 are LNHDA and SQIVND (reference sequence). As DNA, the CDR3 is TGTGCCAGTAGTTTGGGGGGTCTATCAGATACGCAGTATTTT. Translating gives CASSLGGLSDTQYF.

This clone was counted a few times. The genes are TRBV28 and TRBJ2-3, with 7 bases matching TRBD1. Trimming took 6 bases from V and 6 from J; bases not matched to a gene: 9. Per germline, CDR1 MDHEN and CDR2 SYDVKM. This CDR3 comprises 14 residues. CDR3 protein: CASSPTTGEDTQYF. Written as DNA, the CDR3 is TGTGCCAGCAGCCCCACTACAGGGGAGGATACGCAGTATTTT.

The V gene is TRBV30, the J gene TRBJ1-2; D may be TRBD1 (6 bases). Looked up from germline, CDR1 is GTSNPN and CDR2 is SVGIG (reference sequence). Trimming shortened V by 5 bases and J by 7 bases, and 8 bases separated the two germline ends. The CDR3 has 10 residues. CDR3 coding DNA: TGTGCCTGGCACAGGGCTGGCTACACCTTC. Its protein product is CAWHRAGYTF.

This clone appeared a few times. The chain combines TRBV5-6 with TRBJ2-1; D gene unclear. Trimming left V 1 base short and J 3 bases short, with 11 bases between. Germline loops: CDR1 SGHDT, CDR2 YYEEEE. The CDR3 is 15 amino acids. CDR3 sequence: CASSLFAEYYNEQFF. DNA of the CDR3: TGTGCCAGCAGCTTGTTTGCGGAATACTACAATGAGCAGTTCTTC.

V gene TRBV6-6 combines with J gene TRBJ1-4; 10 bases fit TRBD1. The V and J ends lost 4 bases and 7 bases, in that order; junction bases with no gene match: 3. The CDR3 loop spans 14 amino acids. The V gene's germline CDR1 is MNHNY and CDR2 SVGAGI (reference sequence). Here the CDR3 DNA reads TGTGCCAGCAGTTCTCGACAGGGGGCTGAAAAACTGTTTTTT. Amino acid sequence: CASSSRQGAEKLFF.

This clone was observed a few times. The rearrangement uses TRBV7-2 and TRBJ2-1; 10 bases line up with TRBD2. Germline CDR1 reads SGHTA; CDR2 reads FQGNSA. V lost 2 bases and J lost 7; bases outside the gene matches: 5. The CDR3 runs to 15 residues. The DNA for the CDR3 is TGTGCCAGCAGCTTAACGGGACTAGCGTATAATGAGCAGTTCTTC. Its translation: CASSLTGLAYNEQFF.